The 11 T cell receptor beta chains reported below all come from one sample, sequenced in a study of vaccination effects on CD4 cells after COVID-19. Pools of viral peptides were used by the ViraFEST assay to expand antigen-specific CD4+ T cells ahead of sequencing. Having been cultured for around nine days, the cells underwent CD4+ T cell isolation. Participants were given two doses of BNT162b2 or mRNA-1273 vaccine. These TCRs' antigens remain unknown. Clones were sequenced by immunoSEQ multiplex PCR, and TCRdb holds only the in-frame ones, with some missing. The sample lists 55,000 to 70,000 clones, roughly three quarters occurring once. The sample consisted of CD4+ T cells from PBMCs cultured with HCoV-OC43 spike peptides, taken after COVID-19 vaccination. Subset defined: HCoV-OC43 spike overlapping peptide pool stimulation. These receptors originate from a human donor who received a COVID-19 vaccine.

The rearrangement links TRBV30 to TRBJ1-1; 9 nucleotides align to TRBD1. Germline CDR1 reads GTSNPN; CDR2 reads SVGIG (reference sequence). The CDR3 runs 14 residues. V was pared by 1 base and J by 1 base, with 1 base of the junction left unmatched. The CDR3 coding sequence is TGTGCCTGGAGTGGACAGGGGGGGAACACTGAAGCTTTCTTT. It encodes CAWSGQGGNTEAFF. The variable domain in full, with the rest retrieved from reference TRBV30 and TRBJ1-1, is SQTIHQWPATLVQPVGSPLSLECTVEGTSNPNLYWYRQAAGRGLQLLFYSVGIGQISSEVPQNLSASRPQDRQFILSSKKLLLSDSGFYLCAWSGQGGNTEAFFGQGTRLTVV.

The J gene is TRBJ2-4, the V gene TRBV5-6; D is perhaps TRBD1 (5 bases). The germline V gene encodes CDR1 SGHDT and CDR2 YYEEEE. V lost 1 base and J lost 4, with 12 bases in between. This CDR3 has 15 residues. The CDR3 nucleotides are TGTGCCAGCAGCTTGAGGTTGCAGGGAAAAAACATTCAGTACTTC. Translated: CASSLRLQGKNIQYF.

This chain links TRBV6-6 with TRBJ2-7; 7 nucleotides agree with TRBD1. CDR3 size: 12 residues. V dropped 6 bases and J dropped 12; count of bases not matched to a gene: 11. Germline CDR1 reads MNHNY; CDR2 reads SVGAGI (reference sequence). The CDR3 is CASSTDREGRYV. Here the CDR3 DNA reads TGTGCCAGCAGCACCGACAGGGAAGGGCGGTACGTC.

The chain couples TRBV2 to TRBJ1-5; no firm D call. Germline V gives CDR1 SNHLY, CDR2 FYNNEI. The length of the CDR3 is 14 residues. Trimming took off 10 bases at V and 2 bases at J, with 15 bases between the two ends. The CDR3 reads CATGLSQGNQPQHF. Here the CDR3 DNA reads TGTGCCACCGGACTGTCCCAGGGCAATCAGCCCCAGCATTTT. The full variable domain, in which reference TRBV2 and TRBJ1-5 provide the parts outside the CDR3, is EPEVTQTPSHQVTQMGQEVILRCVPISNHLYFYWYRQILGQKVEFLVSFYNNEISEKSEIFDDQFSVERPDGSNFTLKIRSTKLEDSAMYFCATGLSQGNQPQHFGDGTRLSIL.

This chain links TRBV5-1 with TRBJ1-2; 9 bases match TRBD1. The germline V gene encodes CDR1 SGHRS and CDR2 YFSETQ. The V segment lost 2 bases and the J segment 2 bases; nucleotides outside the gene matches: 7. This CDR3 has 16 amino acids. The CDR3 coding sequence is TGCGCCAGCAGCTTCGTGACAGGGGGTGCCAACTATGGCTACACCTTC. Translating gives CASSFVTGGANYGYTF.

This chain uses TRBV5-1 with TRBJ1-1; D gene uncertain. The V end lost 1 base, the J end lost 1 base, and 11 bases lay between the germline ends. Germline CDR1 is SGHRS and CDR2 is YFSETQ. The CDR3 is made up of 15 amino acids. The CDR3 here is CASSLSGSGNTEAFF. For the CDR3, the DNA is TGCGCCAGCAGCTTGTCGGGGTCGGGGAACACTGAAGCTTTCTTT.

The rearrangement joins TRBV6-5 to TRBJ2-5; the match to TRBD1 covers 7 bases. The trim removed 5 bases at V and 5 bases at J, leaving 8 bases unmatched. Germline CDR1 and CDR2: MNHEY and SVGAGI. The CDR3 is 14 amino acids. CDR3 sequence: CASSPQTGTETQYF. The CDR3 DNA reads TGTGCCAGCAGTCCCCAGACAGGGACGGAGACCCAGTACTTC.

The genes are TRBV7-2 and TRBJ2-5; 16 bases are a match to TRBD2. This CDR3 region has 17 residues. V was clipped by 0 bases and J by 6 bases; unmatched bases: 4. The germline V gene has CDR1 SGHTA and CDR2 FQGNSA. The CDR3 sequence: CASSLAGLAGGPKTQYF. CDR3 DNA sequence: TGTGCCAGCAGCTTAGCGGGACTAGCGGGGGGGCCCAAGACCCAGTACTTC.

The chain joins TRBV19 to TRBJ2-3, with a tentative D call TRBD1 (5 bases). V gave up 3 bases and J gave up 1 base, with 14 bases separating them. The CDR3 runs to 16 residues. Per germline, CDR1 LNHDA and CDR2 SQIVND (reference sequence). CDR3 bases: TGTGCCAGTAGTATTCAGTCAGGGCGGCGCACAGATACGCAGTATTTT. Translated: CASSIQSGRRTDTQYF.

The V call is TRBV7-2, the J call TRBJ2-6; D possibly uses TRBD1 or TRBD2 (6 bases each). The V and J ends lost 1 base and 2 bases respectively, with 9 bases between them. This CDR3 is built from 16 residues. Germline values: CDR1 SGHTA, CDR2 FQGNSA. Written as DNA, the CDR3 is TGTGCCAGCAGCTTAGTCCGGGGGCCTGGGGCCAACGTCCTGACTTTC. Translated, it gives CASSLVRGPGANVLTF.

The rearrangement uses TRBV6-2 or TRBV6-3 and TRBJ1-1, with a tentative D call TRBD1 (6 bases). Trimming took 0 bases from V and 1 from J, leaving 12 bases between them. CDR3 length equals 16 residues. CDR1 MNHEY and CDR2 SVGEGT come from the germline V gene. The CDR3 coding sequence is TGTGCCAGCAGTTACTCAGGGGGGCAGCCGAACACTGAAGCTTTCTTT. Amino acids: CASSYSGGQPNTEAFF.